This T cell receptor beta chain emerged from a study of CD4 T cells in relation to SARS-CoV-2 and coronaviruses. Study-level information: Controls used an HIV-1 Nef peptide pool or no peptide. Findings and limits, study-wide: In approximately 71% of donors, memory CD4+ clonotypes crossrecognized SARS-CoV-2 and at least one common cold coronavirus spike.

Germline V gives CDR1 SGHNT, CDR2 YENEEA. The CDR3 totals 15 residues. J was trimmed by 0 bases and V by 5 bases; bases with no gene match: 6. The repertoire was sequenced with immunoSEQ multiplex PCR; TCRdb's copy has only in-frame clones and lacks some. The data show just under 20,000 clones, roughly four fifths seen once. Before the COVID-19 pandemic, during about 2010-2019, CD4+ T cells were taken from unexposed donors. Isolation of CD4+ T cells took place after less than 11 days in culture. A word on this clone: The antigen remains unidentified.

V is TRBV11-3 and J is TRBJ1-1; 7 nucleotides agree with TRBD1. The sample comprised CD4+ T cells from PBMCs, cultured in vitro. This receptor was taken from a human donor in good health. The CDR3 region has the DNA TGTGCCAGCAGCCTGGGACAGCCAATGAACACTGAAGCTTTCTTT. Translation gives CASSLGQPMNTEAFF.